This T cell receptor beta chain was captured in a study of regulatory T cells in long-lasting Graves disease. The time point denotes: newly diagnosed GD, antithyroid drugs for less than 3 months. PBMC RNA was the source of the TCR library. Concerning this clonotype: A clone one base away is much larger, so this may be a read error.

The CDR3 has 17 residues. The germline V gene encodes CDR1 MNHEY and CDR2 SVGEGT. For TCR beta, libraries came from iRepertoire HTBI primers and Arm-PCR of CDR3 regions. TCRdb processed the multiplex PCR reads anew with MiXCR; each CDR3 protein has one entry. The sample has fewer than 650,000 distinct CDR3 sequences; 16% are singletons. These data were also filed under a second study, of T cells in Graves' hyperthyroidism and ophthalmopathy. That publication notes: Blood samples included most of the expanded thyroid clonotypes exceeding 0.001.

The clonotype originates from a man younger than 35 with Graves disease. This specimen consisted of peripheral blood mononuclear cells (PBMCs), obtained at new diagnosis, from a patient treated with antithyroid drugs. The gene calls are TRBV6-2 or TRBV6-3 and TRBJ1-2, with D maybe TRBD1 (5 bases). The CDR3 here is CASSYTPTASADYGHTF. Written as DNA, the CDR3 is TGTGCCAGCAGTTACACACCGACAGCGTCAGCAGACTATGGCCACACCTTC.